This TCR beta chain comes out of a study of blood T cell repertoires in COVID-19. Study in general: Both acute and convalescent COVID-19 samples were obtained from the United States, Italy and Spain.

The CDR3 spans 14 residues. With 0 bases removed from V and 2 bases from J, the gap between germline ends came to 8 bases. The germline gives CDR1 LGHNA, CDR2 YNFKEQ. Profiled with immunoSEQ multiplex PCR; TCRdb holds only in-frame clones, not every one. Among 200,000 to 250,000 clones listed, 80% were seen once. This clone has just a few counts. The TCR comes from a human donor in a cohort sampled during active COVID-19. Sequencing was performed on peripheral blood. V usage is TRBV4-2 and J usage is TRBJ2-7, with a weak D call TRBD2 (5 bases). The CDR3 region has the DNA TGTGCCAGCAGCCAAGATTTGAGGGCCTACGAGCAGTACTTC. Translating it yields CASSQDLRAYEQYF.